The source of this TCR beta chain is a study of blood T cell repertoires in COVID-19. The CDR3 length is 13 residues. Trimming cost V 5 bases and J 4 bases; bases outside gene matches: 4. Assay used: immunoSEQ multiplex PCR; TCRdb lists only in-frame clones, some missing. The sample shows some 120,000 clones, approximately 80% of them seen only once. The sequenced material came from peripheral blood. The receptor was isolated from a woman aged 50 to 60 with acute or convalescent COVID-19. The gene calls are TRBV12-3 or TRBV12-4 and TRBJ1-1, with 7 bases fitting TRBD1. The CDR3 loop reads CASSPTGVTEAFF. In nucleotides, the CDR3 is TGTGCCAGCAGTCCCACAGGGGTCACTGAAGCTTTCTTT.